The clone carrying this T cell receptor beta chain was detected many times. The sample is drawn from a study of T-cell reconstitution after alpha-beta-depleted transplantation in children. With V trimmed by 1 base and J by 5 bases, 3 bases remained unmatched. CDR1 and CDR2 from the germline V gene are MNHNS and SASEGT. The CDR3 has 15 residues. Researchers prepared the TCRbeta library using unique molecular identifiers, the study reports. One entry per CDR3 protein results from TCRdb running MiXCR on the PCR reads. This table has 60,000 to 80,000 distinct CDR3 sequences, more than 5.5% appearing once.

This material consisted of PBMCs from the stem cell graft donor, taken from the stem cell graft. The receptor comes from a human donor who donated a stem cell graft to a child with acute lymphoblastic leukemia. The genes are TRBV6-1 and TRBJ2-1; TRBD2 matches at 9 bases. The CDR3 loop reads CASSEGLAGHNEQFF. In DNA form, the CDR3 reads TGTGCCAGCAGTGAAGGCCTAGCGGGACACAATGAGCAGTTCTTC.